These 32 T cell receptor beta chains were sequenced from one sample in a study of response to subunit inactivated influenza vaccine. Each CDR3 protein is one row after TCRdb ran MiXCR on the RT-PCR reads. In the table there are 290,000 or so distinct CDR3 sequences, about 20% of which are singletons. The specimen was PBMCs from blood, collected about 20 months after vaccination. The source of these receptors is a man between 50 and 69 years old who received an inactivated influenza vaccine.

This clonotype was seen at least ten times. The chain recombines TRBV4-3 with TRBJ1-3; D is perhaps TRBD1 (5 bases). The CDR3 contains 15 residues. Between the trimmed V and J ends, which lost 0 bases and 2 bases, there was a span of 8 bases. The V gene's germline CDR1 is LGHNA and CDR2 YSLEER. The CDR3 here is CASSQDSGAGNTIYF. For the CDR3, the DNA is TGCGCCAGCAGCCAAGATTCGGGGGCTGGAAACACCATATATTTT.

This clonotype was recorded at least ten times. This sequence joins TRBV5-1 and TRBJ1-5; D not resolved. V lost 0 bases and J 4 bases, leaving 11 bases between the germline ends. This CDR3 has 15 amino acids. Per germline, CDR1 SGHRS and CDR2 YFSETQ. The CDR3 DNA sequence: TGCGCCAGCAGCTTGGGGGATGGACGGAATCAGCCCCAGCATTTT. Protein product: CASSLGDGRNQPQHF.

The chain joins TRBV6-2 or TRBV6-3 to TRBJ1-5; 7 bases match TRBD1. Germline V gene lookup returns CDR1 MNHEY and CDR2 SVGEGT. J gave up 0 bases and V 7 bases, and 15 bases lay outside the gene matches. The CDR3 totals 18 residues. The CDR3 region is CASTPGQAGMNSNQPQHF. The CDR3 DNA reads TGTGCCAGCACCCCAGGACAGGCGGGAATGAATAGCAATCAGCCCCAGCATTTT.

The chain links TRBV19 to TRBJ1-5; 9 bases align to TRBD1. The CDR3 loop spans 15 amino acids. The germline V gene has CDR1 LNHDA and CDR2 SQIVND (reference sequence). Unmatched junction bases numbered 5, after V lost 2 bases and J lost 6 bases. As DNA, the CDR3 is TGTGCCAGTAGTATAATGGGGACAGGGTTTCAGCCCCAGCATTTT. Translation: CASSIMGTGFQPQHF.

With regard to this clonotype: Because the CDR3's place on the DNA is in doubt, the DNA is left out and the CDR3 is given as listed by TCRdb. This rearrangement joins TRBV5-1 to TRBJ1-1; the table names TRBD1, a call not compared with the DNA. Germline CDR1 SGHRS, CDR2 YFSETQ. The CDR3 is made up of 15 amino acids, end residues included. The CDR3: CASSWGGGARTEALF.

The chain links TRBV10-3 to TRBJ2-7, with D possibly TRBD2 on 5 matching bases. Germline values: CDR1 ENHRY, CDR2 SYGVKD. This CDR3 comprises 13 residues. V lost 7 bases and J 6 bases, leaving 16 bases between the germline ends. The CDR3 bases are TGTGCCATCAACCGGGATCGAATCGCCGAGCAGTACTTC. The encoded protein is CAINRDRIAEQYF.

J is TRBJ1-2 and V is TRBV6-1; 9 nucleotides agree with TRBD1. With V trimmed by 7 bases and J by 4 bases, 16 bases remained unmatched. Germline lookup yields CDR1 MNHNS and CDR2 SASEGT. This CDR3 contains 17 residues. In nucleotides, the CDR3 is TGTGCCAGCACCCCAGGAACTGGGACAGGGTCTTTCTATGGCTACACCTTC. Its translation: CASTPGTGTGSFYGYTF.

This chain joins TRBV7-8 and TRBJ1-5, with unresolved D. This CDR3 is built from 15 residues. Trimming removed 3 bases at V and 1 base at J, with 10 bases between. CDR1 and CDR2 from the germline V gene are SGHVS and FQNEAQ. The CDR3 reads CASSLWAGSNQPQHF. In DNA form, the CDR3 reads TGTGCCAGCAGCTTGTGGGCGGGGAGCAATCAGCCCCAGCATTTT.

This clonotype has just a few counts. V and J are TRBV6-2 or TRBV6-3 and TRBJ2-7, with D perhaps assigned TRBD1 or TRBD2 (7 bases each). The germline V gene encodes CDR1 MNHEY and CDR2 SVGEGT. There are 15 residues in the CDR3. Trimming removed 2 bases from V and 4 bases from J, with 15 bases in between. CDR3 nucleotides: TGTGCCAGCAGTTACGATTCAGGGGGGGATTACGAGCAGTACTTC. It yields the protein CASSYDSGGDYEQYF.

This sequence joins TRBV29-1 and TRBJ2-3, with D possibly matching TRBD2 (5 bases). Germline V gene sequence: CDR1 SQVTM, CDR2 ANQGSEA. The V end lost 0 bases, the J end lost 2 bases, and 15 bases lay between the germline ends. This CDR3 region has 16 residues. CDR3 sequence reads: CSVEDVIGVLTDTQYF. The DNA for the CDR3 is TGCAGCGTTGAAGACGTCATCGGGGTCCTCACAGATACGCAGTATTTT.

This clonotype has more than one count but fewer than ten. The chain uses TRBV12-3 or TRBV12-4 and TRBJ2-5, with TRBD2 as a possible D gene (6 bases). Trimming shortened V by 11 bases and J by 2 bases, and 12 bases separated the two germline ends. The CDR3 runs 12 residues. The CDR3 DNA is TGTGCCTCCCGGGACTTGCAAGAGACCCAGTACTTC. Its protein product is CASRDLQETQYF.

The V gene is TRBV20-1, the J gene TRBJ2-5; D perhaps matches TRBD2 (5 bases). V lost 0 bases and J lost 2, with 16 bases in between. Germline CDR1 reads DFQATT; CDR2 reads SNEGSKA (reference sequence). CDR3 length equals 16 residues. For the CDR3, the DNA is TGCAGTGCTAGAGATGGATCCGGGGTCAGGCAAGAGACCCAGTACTTC. Translating gives CSARDGSGVRQETQYF.

This clonotype was picked up a small number of times. V and J are TRBV7-8 and TRBJ1-5; D is unresolved. The germline V gene has CDR1 SGHVS and CDR2 FQNEAQ. Trimming took 0 bases from V and 7 from J, leaving 10 bases between them. The CDR3 length is 14 residues. The CDR3 protein is CASSLAGLRQPQHF. CDR3 DNA sequence: TGTGCCAGCAGCTTAGCTGGGCTTAGGCAGCCCCAGCATTTT.

The chain recombines TRBV21-1 with TRBJ2-5; TRBD2 reflects the table's D call only, with no check against the DNA. TRBV21-1 is reported as a pseudogene. This CDR3 has 16 amino acids. CDR3 loop: CASSNLTSWVAETQYF. For the CDR3, the DNA is TGTGCCAGCAGCAATTTAACTAGTTGGGTGGCGGAGACCCAGTACTTC.

The sample holds a few counts of this clonotype. The rearrangement uses TRBV12-3 or TRBV12-4 and TRBJ1-4; weak D call: TRBD1 (5 bases). This CDR3 has 14 residues. Trimming removed 6 bases at V and 5 bases at J, with 13 bases between. This CDR3 reads CASRTRGLNEKLFF. The CDR3 DNA sequence: TGTGCCAGCAGAACTCGGGGCCTAAATGAAAAACTGTTTTTT.

This clonotype showed up just a few times. The genes are TRBV5-1 and TRBJ1-2; TRBD1 might be the D (6 bases). The CDR3 totals 14 residues. V was pared by 3 bases and J by 8 bases, with 17 bases between. Germline V CDR1 and CDR2: SGHRS, YFSETQ. The CDR3 loop reads CASSSGGGRYGYTF. DNA of the CDR3: TGCGCCAGCAGCTCGGGAGGGGGACGGTACGGCTACACCTTC.

The chain is built from TRBV2 and TRBJ2-3, with 7 bases lining up with TRBD2. The CDR3 has 16 residues. Germline-derived CDR1 and CDR2 are SNHLY and FYNNEI. Losses at the gene ends were 0 bases for V and 2 bases for J; bases not matched to a gene: 5. The CDR3: CASSEARLAATDTQYF. The CDR3 DNA follows: TGTGCCAGCAGTGAAGCGAGGCTAGCGGCCACAGATACGCAGTATTTT.

The chain recombines TRBV9 with TRBJ2-5; 8 nucleotides agree with TRBD1. J gave up 1 base and V 3 bases, and 5 bases lay outside the gene matches. The CDR3 extends over 15 amino acids. Germline V gives CDR1 SGDLS, CDR2 YYNGEE. In DNA form, the CDR3 reads TGTGCCAGCAGCGCCGACAGGGGCAGCCAAGAGACCCAGTACTTC. This sequence encodes CASSADRGSQETQYF.

Concerning this clonotype: Mismatch with germline at one junction end may stem from a read error. The chain joins TRBV7-9 to TRBJ1-2; the match to TRBD1 covers 7 bases. CDR3 size: 16 residues. Germline V lookup: CDR1 SEHNR, CDR2 FQNEAQ (reference sequence). The CDR3 here is CASSQNPGQKNYGYTF. The CDR3 coding sequence is TGTGCCAGCAGCCAAAATCCGGGACAGAAAAACTATGGCTACACTTTC. The entire variable domain, with the rest obtained from reference TRBV7-9 and TRBJ1-2, is as follows: DTGVSQNPRHKITKRGQNVTFRCDPISEHNRLYWYRQTLGQGPEFLTYFQNEAQLEKSRLLSDRFSAERPKGSFSTLEIQRTEQGDSAMYLCASSQNPGQKNYGYTFGSGTRLTVV.

The chain recombines TRBV28 with TRBJ1-2; D is uncertain. Germline V gives CDR1 MDHEN, CDR2 SYDVKM. V lost 7 bases and J 3 bases, leaving 21 bases between the germline ends. This CDR3 is 16 amino acids long. DNA for the CDR3: TGTGCCAGCACCATTTTTGGGGAGGGAGTTGACTATGGCTACACCTTC. Translating it yields CASTIFGEGVDYGYTF.

The chain combines TRBV28 with TRBJ2-2; 9 bases agree with TRBD1. Losses at the gene ends were 6 bases for V and 3 bases for J; bases not matched to a gene: 5. Germline values: CDR1 MDHEN, CDR2 SYDVKM. The CDR3 is 15 residues long. This CDR3 reads CASRPDRGDTGELFF. The CDR3 DNA sequence: TGTGCCAGCAGGCCGGACAGGGGAGACACCGGGGAGCTGTTTTTT.

The chain joins TRBV3-1 to TRBJ2-7, with D uncertain. The CDR3 is 12 amino acids. The V end lost 3 bases, the J end lost 2 bases, and 5 bases lay between the germline ends. Germline loops: CDR1 LGHDT, CDR2 YNNKEL (reference sequence). CDR3 nucleotides: TGTGCCAGCAGCCAGCGCACCTACGAGCAGTACTTC. Translation: CASSQRTYEQYF.

The chain combines TRBV24-1 with TRBJ1-5; D is unclear. CDR1 KGHDR and CDR2 SFDVKD come from the germline V gene. The CDR3 is made up of 15 amino acids. V was clipped by 2 bases and J by 0 bases, with 7 bases between them. The CDR3 DNA sequence: TGTGCCACCAGTGATTCTGGATATAGCAATCAGCCCCAGCATTTT. Amino acid sequence: CATSDSGYSNQPQHF.

This clonotype has only a few counts. The chain uses TRBV12-3 or TRBV12-4 and TRBJ2-2, with no clear D. Trimming cost V 4 bases and J 6 bases, with 12 bases left between them. This CDR3 is 14 amino acids long. The CDR3 nucleotides read TGTGCCAGCAGTTCCACGCCCTACGCCGGGGAGCTGTTTTTT. Its translation is CASSSTPYAGELFF.

CDR3 in amino acids: CATSREGSNEAFF. The CDR3, as DNA: TGTGCCACCAGCAGAGAGGGAAGCAATGAAGCTTTCTTT. The chain links TRBV15 to TRBJ1-1; D uncertain. Trimming left V 0 bases short and J 7 bases short, with 9 bases between. CDR1 and CDR2 from the germline V gene are LNHNV and YYDKDF (reference sequence). CDR3 length: 13 amino acids.

This clonotype occurred once. The chain combines TRBV7-9 with TRBJ2-7, with D possibly being TRBD2 (6 bases). This CDR3 has 15 amino acids. Germline CDR1 and CDR2: SEHNR and FQNEAQ (reference sequence). Trimming removed 1 base at V and 2 bases at J, with 12 bases between. The CDR3 DNA sequence: TGTGCCAGCAGCTTAGTAGAGGAGGGGACCTACGAGCAGTACTTC. This sequence encodes CASSLVEEGTYEQYF.

This clonotype was counted only a few times. The J gene is TRBJ1-2, the V gene TRBV6-5; D gene ambiguous. Germline V CDR1 and CDR2: MNHEY, SVGAGI. With 8 bases removed from V and 5 bases from J, the gap between germline ends came to 12 bases. The CDR3 is made up of 12 amino acids. CDR3 loop: CASYRVAYGYTF. CDR3 coding DNA: TGTGCCAGCTACCGGGTGGCTTATGGCTACACCTTC.

This rearrangement joins TRBV6-2 or TRBV6-3 to TRBJ2-5; 7 bases are a match to TRBD2. The trim removed 5 bases at V and 5 bases at J, leaving 8 bases unmatched. The CDR3 runs 14 residues. Per the germline V gene, CDR1 is MNHEY and CDR2 is SVGEGT. The CDR3 DNA is TGTGCCAGCAGTCGGGTGGGGGGGAGTGAGACCCAGTACTTC. Amino acids: CASSRVGGSETQYF.

The sample holds a few counts of this clonotype. This rearrangement joins TRBV29-1 to TRBJ2-3; 8 bases are shared with TRBD2. Germline V CDR1 and CDR2: SQVTM, ANQGSEA. V lost 3 bases, J lost 6 bases, and 2 bases stayed unmatched. There are 12 residues in the CDR3. CDR3 loop: CSVERGVDTQYF. Here the CDR3 DNA reads TGCAGCGTTGAGCGGGGGGTCGATACGCAGTATTTT.

There are a few counts of this clonotype. V and J are TRBV18 and TRBJ1-3; perhaps TRBD1 as D (5 bases). The CDR3 length is 18 residues. In germline, CDR1 is KGHSH, CDR2 LQKENI. V lost 6 bases to trimming and J lost 0 bases, with 21 bases between them. The CDR3 here is CASSQWVGTAVSGNTIYF. The DNA for the CDR3 is TGTGCCAGCTCCCAATGGGTTGGGACGGCGGTCTCTGGAAACACCATATATTTT.

In its sample, this clonotype was seen a few times. This chain joins TRBV6-2 or TRBV6-3 and TRBJ1-4, with TRBD1 matching over 9 bases. The CDR3 has 15 residues. The V gene's germline CDR1 is MNHEY and CDR2 SVGEGT. V shed 6 bases and J 8 bases; nucleotides not matched to a gene: 10. The CDR3 DNA reads as TGTGCCAGCAGCCGAACGGGACAGGGACAGGAAAAACTGTTTTTT. Its translation: CASSRTGQGQEKLFF.

This clonotype has more than one count but fewer than ten. This chain links TRBV18 with TRBJ1-2, with D unclear. The CDR3 spans 13 residues. The V gene's germline CDR1 is KGHSH and CDR2 LQKENI. Trimming took off 1 base at V and 3 bases at J, with 6 bases between the two ends. CDR3 sequence: CASSPQAYYGYTF. In DNA form, the CDR3 reads TGTGCCAGCTCACCACAGGCTTACTATGGCTACACCTTC. The full variable domain, rest sourced from reference TRBV18 and TRBJ1-2, is NAGVMQNPRHLVRRRGQEARLRCSPMKGHSHVYWYRQLPEEGLKFMVYLQKENIIDESGMPKERFSAEFPKEGPSILRIQQVVRGDSAAYFCASSPQAYYGYTFGSGTRLTVV.